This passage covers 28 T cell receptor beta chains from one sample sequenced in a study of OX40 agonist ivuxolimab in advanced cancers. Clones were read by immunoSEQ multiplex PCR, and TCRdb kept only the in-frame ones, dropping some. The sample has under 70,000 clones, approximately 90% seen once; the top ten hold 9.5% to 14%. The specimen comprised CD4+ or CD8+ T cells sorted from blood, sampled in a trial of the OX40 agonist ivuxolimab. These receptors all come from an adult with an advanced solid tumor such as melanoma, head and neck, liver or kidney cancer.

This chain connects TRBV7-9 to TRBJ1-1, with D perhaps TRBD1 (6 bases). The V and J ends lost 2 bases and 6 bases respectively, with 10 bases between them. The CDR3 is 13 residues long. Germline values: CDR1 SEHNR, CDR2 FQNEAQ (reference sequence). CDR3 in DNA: TGTGCCAGCAGCTTAACAGGGTCCCCTGAAGCTTTCTTT. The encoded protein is CASSLTGSPEAFF.

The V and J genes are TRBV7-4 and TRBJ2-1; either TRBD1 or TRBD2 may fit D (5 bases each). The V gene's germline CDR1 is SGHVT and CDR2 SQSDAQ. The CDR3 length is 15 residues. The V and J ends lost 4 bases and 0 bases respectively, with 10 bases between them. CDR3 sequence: CASSWDGSSYNEQFF. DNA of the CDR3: TGTGCCAGCAGCTGGGACGGAAGCTCCTACAATGAGCAGTTCTTC. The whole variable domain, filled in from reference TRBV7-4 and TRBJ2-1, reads GAGVSQSPRYKVAKRGRDVALRCDSISGHVTLYWYRQTLGQGSEVLTYSQSDAQRDKSGRPSGRFSAERPERSVSTLKIQRTEQGDSAVYLCASSWDGSSYNEQFFGPGTRLTVL.

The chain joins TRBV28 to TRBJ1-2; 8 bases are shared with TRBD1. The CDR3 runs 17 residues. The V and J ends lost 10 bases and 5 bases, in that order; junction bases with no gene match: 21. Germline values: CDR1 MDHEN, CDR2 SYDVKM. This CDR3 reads CAIRGGSGGHNLYGYTF. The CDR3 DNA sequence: TGTGCCATCAGGGGAGGGTCAGGGGGCCATAACTTATATGGCTACACCTTC.

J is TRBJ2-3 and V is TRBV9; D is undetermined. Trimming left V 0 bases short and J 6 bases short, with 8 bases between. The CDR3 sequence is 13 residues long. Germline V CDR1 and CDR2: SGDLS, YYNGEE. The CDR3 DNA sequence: TGTGCCAGCAGCGTAGACGGGCGTGATACGCAGTATTTT. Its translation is CASSVDGRDTQYF.

CDR3 in amino acids: CASSLRGAGANVLTF. The DNA for the CDR3 is TGTGCCAGCAGCTTAAGGGGGGCTGGGGCCAACGTCCTGACTTTC. This chain links TRBV7-9 with TRBJ2-6; TRBD1 or TRBD2 may be the D gene (6 bases each). Per germline, CDR1 SEHNR and CDR2 FQNEAQ (reference sequence). The CDR3 has 15 amino acids. V was pared by 2 bases and J by 2 bases, with 7 bases between. Full variable domain (remainder filled in from reference TRBV7-9 and TRBJ2-6): DTGVSQNPRHKITKRGQNVTFRCDPISEHNRLYWYRQTLGQGPEFLTYFQNEAQLEKSRLLSDRFSAERPKGSFSTLEIQRTEQGDSAMYLCASSLRGAGANVLTFGAGSRLTVL.

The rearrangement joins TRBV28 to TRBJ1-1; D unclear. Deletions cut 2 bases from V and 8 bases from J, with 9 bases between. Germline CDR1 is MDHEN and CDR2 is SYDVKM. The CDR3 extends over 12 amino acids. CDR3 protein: CASSLKAAEAFF. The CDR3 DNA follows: TGTGCCAGCAGTTTAAAGGCAGCAGAAGCTTTCTTT. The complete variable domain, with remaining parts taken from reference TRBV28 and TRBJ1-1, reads DVKVTQSSRYLVKRTGEKVFLECVQDMDHENMFWYRQDPGLGLRLIYFSYDVKMKEKGDIPEGYSVSREKKERFSLILESASTNQTSMYLCASSLKAAEAFFGQGTRLTVV.

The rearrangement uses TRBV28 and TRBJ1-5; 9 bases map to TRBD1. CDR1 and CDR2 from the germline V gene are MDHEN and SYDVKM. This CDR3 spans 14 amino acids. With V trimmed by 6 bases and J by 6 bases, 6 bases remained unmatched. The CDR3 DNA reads TGTGCCAGCAGAGGGACAGGGTTAGGTCAGCCCCAGCATTTT. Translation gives CASRGTGLGQPQHF.

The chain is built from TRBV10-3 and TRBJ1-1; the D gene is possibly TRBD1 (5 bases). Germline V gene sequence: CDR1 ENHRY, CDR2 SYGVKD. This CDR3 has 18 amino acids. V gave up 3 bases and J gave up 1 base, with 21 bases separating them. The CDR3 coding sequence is TGTGCCATCAGTGAAAGCGATCTTAGGCGCAGGGCGAACACTGAAGCTTTCTTT. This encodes CAISESDLRRRANTEAFF.

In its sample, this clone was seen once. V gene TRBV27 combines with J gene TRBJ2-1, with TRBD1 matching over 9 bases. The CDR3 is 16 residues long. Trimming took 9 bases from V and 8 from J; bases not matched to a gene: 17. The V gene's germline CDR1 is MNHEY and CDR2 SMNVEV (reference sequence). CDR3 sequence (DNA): TGTGCCAGTCGAATGACCCCCAGGACAGGGGTGGATGAGCAGTTCTTC. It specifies CASRMTPRTGVDEQFF.

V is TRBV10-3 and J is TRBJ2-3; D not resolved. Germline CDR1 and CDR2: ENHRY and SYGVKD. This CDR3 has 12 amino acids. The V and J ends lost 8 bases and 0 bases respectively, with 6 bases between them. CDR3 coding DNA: TGTGCCATCGGAAGTAGCACAGATACGCAGTATTTT. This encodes CAIGSSTDTQYF.

The CDR3 coding sequence is TGCGCCAGCAGCTTGGGAGGGGGAACAGATACGCAGTATTTT. This codes for CASSLGGGTDTQYF. This sequence joins TRBV5-1 and TRBJ2-3; maybe TRBD1 (6 bases). V lost 0 bases and J lost 3, with 8 bases in between. Germline V gene lookup returns CDR1 SGHRS and CDR2 YFSETQ. The CDR3 is 14 amino acids.

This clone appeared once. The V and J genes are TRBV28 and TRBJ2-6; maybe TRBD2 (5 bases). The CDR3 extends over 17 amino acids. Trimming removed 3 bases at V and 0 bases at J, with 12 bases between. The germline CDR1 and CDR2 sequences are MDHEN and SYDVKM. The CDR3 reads CASSFPGKSSGANVLTF. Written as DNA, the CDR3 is TGTGCCAGCAGTTTCCCGGGGAAAAGCTCTGGGGCCAACGTCCTGACTTTC.

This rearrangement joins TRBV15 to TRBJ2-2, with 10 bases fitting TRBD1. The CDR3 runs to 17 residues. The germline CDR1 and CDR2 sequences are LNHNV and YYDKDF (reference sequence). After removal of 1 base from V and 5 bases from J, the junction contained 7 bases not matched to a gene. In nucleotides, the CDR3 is TGTGCCACCAGCAGAGCCGGTTGGACAGGGGGAACCGGGGAGCTGTTTTTT. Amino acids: CATSRAGWTGGTGELFF.

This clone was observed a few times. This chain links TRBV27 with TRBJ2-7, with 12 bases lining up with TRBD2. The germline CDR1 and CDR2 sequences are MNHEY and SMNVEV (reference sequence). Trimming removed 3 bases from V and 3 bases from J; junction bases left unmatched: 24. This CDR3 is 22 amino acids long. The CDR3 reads CASSFFLIYNRGLAGILYEQYF. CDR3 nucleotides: TGTGCCAGCAGTTTTTTCCTAATTTACAACAGAGGACTAGCGGGAATACTCTACGAGCAGTACTTC.

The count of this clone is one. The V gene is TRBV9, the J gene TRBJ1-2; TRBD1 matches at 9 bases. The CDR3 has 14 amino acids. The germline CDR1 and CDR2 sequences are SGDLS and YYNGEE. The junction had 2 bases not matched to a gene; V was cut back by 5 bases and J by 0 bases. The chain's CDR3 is CASRRTGANYGYTF. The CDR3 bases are TGTGCCAGCAGGCGGACAGGGGCTAACTATGGCTACACCTTC.

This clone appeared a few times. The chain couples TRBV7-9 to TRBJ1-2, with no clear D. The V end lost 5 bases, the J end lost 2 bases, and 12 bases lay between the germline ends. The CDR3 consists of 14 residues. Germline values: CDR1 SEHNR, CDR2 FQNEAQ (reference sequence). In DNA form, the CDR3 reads TGTGCCAGCAGCATCGGGAGTTGGAACTATGGCTACACCTTC. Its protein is CASSIGSWNYGYTF. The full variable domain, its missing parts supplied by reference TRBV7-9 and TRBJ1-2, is DTGVSQNPRHKITKRGQNVTFRCDPISEHNRLYWYRQTLGQGPEFLTYFQNEAQLEKSRLLSDRFSAERPKGSFSTLEIQRTEQGDSAMYLCASSIGSWNYGYTFGSGTRLTVV.

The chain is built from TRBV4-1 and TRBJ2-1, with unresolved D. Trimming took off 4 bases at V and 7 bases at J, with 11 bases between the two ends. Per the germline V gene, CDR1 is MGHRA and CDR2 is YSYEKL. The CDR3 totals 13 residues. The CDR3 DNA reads TGCGCCAGCAGCCCATCCATTTCTAATGAGCAGTTCTTC. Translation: CASSPSISNEQFF.

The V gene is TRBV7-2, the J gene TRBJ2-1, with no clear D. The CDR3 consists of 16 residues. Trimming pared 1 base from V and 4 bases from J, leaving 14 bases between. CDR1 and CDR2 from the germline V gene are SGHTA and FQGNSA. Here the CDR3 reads CASSLGVSSRYNEQFF. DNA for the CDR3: TGTGCCAGCAGCTTAGGGGTTAGCTCAAGGTACAATGAGCAGTTCTTC.

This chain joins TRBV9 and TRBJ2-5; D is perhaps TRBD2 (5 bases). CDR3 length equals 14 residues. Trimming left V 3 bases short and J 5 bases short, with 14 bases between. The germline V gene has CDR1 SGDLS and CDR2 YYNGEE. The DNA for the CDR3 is TGTGCCAGCAGCGGGCCGGGGTTTGAGGAGACCCAGTACTTC. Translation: CASSGPGFEETQYF.

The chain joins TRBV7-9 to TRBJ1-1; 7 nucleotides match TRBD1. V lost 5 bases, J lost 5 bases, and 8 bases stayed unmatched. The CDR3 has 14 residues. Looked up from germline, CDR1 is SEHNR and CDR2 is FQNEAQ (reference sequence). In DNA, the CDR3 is TGTGCCAGCAGCCCCCAGGGGGGGGAAACTGAAGCTTTCTTT. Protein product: CASSPQGGETEAFF.

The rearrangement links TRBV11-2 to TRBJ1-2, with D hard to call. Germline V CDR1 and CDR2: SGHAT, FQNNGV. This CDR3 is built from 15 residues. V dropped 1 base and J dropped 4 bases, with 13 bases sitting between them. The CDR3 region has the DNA TGTGCCAGCAGCTTAGTTGGGGTATACGGCTATGGCTACACCTTC. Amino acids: CASSLVGVYGYGYTF.

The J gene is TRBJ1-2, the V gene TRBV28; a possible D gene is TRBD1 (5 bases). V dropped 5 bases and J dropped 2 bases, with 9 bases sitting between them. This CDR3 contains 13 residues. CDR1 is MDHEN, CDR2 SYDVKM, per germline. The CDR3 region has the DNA TGTGCCAGCAGTCCCGGGGGGAACTATGGCTACACCTTC. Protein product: CASSPGGNYGYTF.

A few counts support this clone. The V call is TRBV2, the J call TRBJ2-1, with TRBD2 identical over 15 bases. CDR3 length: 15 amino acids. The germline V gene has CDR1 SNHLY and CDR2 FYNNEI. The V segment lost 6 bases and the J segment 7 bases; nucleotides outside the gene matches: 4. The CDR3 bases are TGTGCCAGCAGAGGACTAGCGGGAGGGCTAAATGAGCAGTTCTTC. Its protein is CASRGLAGGLNEQFF.

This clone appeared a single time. The CDR3: CASSLGQHNEQFF. CDR3 in DNA: TGTGCCAGCAGCTTGGGACAGCACAATGAGCAGTTCTTC. V usage is TRBV7-9 and J usage is TRBJ2-1; 7 bases match TRBD1. The CDR3 consists of 13 residues. Trimming at V came to 3 bases and at J to 5 bases, leaving 1 base not matched to a gene. Germline CDR1 reads SEHNR; CDR2 reads FQNEAQ (reference sequence).

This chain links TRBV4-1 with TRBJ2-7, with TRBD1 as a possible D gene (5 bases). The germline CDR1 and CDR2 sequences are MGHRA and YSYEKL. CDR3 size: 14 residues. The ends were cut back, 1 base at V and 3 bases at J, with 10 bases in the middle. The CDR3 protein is CASSQARVGYEQYF. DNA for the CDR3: TGCGCCAGCAGCCAAGCCAGGGTGGGCTACGAGCAGTACTTC.

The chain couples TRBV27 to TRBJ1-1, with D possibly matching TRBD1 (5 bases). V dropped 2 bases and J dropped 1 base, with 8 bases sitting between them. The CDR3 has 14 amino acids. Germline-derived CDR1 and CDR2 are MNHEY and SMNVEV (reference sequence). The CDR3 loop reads CASSLGRGNTEAFF. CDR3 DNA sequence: TGTGCCAGCAGTTTAGGTAGGGGGAACACTGAAGCTTTCTTT.

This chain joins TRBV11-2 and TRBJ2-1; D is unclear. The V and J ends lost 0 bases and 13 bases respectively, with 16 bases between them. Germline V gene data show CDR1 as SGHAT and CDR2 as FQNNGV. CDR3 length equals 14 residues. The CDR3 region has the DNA TGTGCCAGCAGCTTAGATGGGGTTCCACGGGCCCAGTTCTTC. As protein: CASSLDGVPRAQFF.

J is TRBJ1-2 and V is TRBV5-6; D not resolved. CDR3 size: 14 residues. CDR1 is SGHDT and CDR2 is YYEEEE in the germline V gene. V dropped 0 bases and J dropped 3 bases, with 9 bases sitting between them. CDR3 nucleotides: TGTGCCAGCAGCTTGGGACTGCAGGACTATGGCTACACCTTC. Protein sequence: CASSLGLQDYGYTF.